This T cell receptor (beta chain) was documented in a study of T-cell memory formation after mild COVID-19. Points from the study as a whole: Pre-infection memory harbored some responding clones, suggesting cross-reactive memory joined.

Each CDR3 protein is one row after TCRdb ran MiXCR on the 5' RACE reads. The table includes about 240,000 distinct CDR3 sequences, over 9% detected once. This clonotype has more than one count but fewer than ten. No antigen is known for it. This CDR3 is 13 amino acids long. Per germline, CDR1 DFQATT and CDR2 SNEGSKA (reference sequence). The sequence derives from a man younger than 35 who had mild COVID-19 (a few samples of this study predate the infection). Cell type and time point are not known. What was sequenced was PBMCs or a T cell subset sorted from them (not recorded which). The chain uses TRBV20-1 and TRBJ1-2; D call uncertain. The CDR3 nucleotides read TGCACCTGCTCTGCCCGCGATTTGTATGGCTACACCTTC. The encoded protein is CTCSARDLYGYTF.